These 5 T cell receptor beta chains were sequenced from one sample in a study of cytomegalovirus exposure and HLA in healthy donors. It was with 60 Vbeta and 13 Jbeta primers that the PCR ran. The method was immunoSEQ multiplex PCR; TCRdb's version includes in-frame clones alone and lacks a portion of them. The table lists about 43,000 clones. The sample consisted of PBMCs. All receptors derive from a woman in her thirties in good health and CMV-seronegative.

The chain joins TRBV28 to TRBJ2-7; TRBD1 matches at 8 bases. V lost 6 bases to trimming and J lost 1 base; unmatched junction nucleotides: 8. Germline loops: CDR1 MDHEN, CDR2 SYDVKM. The CDR3 totals 15 residues. As DNA, the CDR3 is TGTGCCAGCAGCGCATCCGGGACAGGATCCTACGAGCAGTACTTC. Protein: CASSASGTGSYEQYF.

V and J are TRBV7-8 and TRBJ2-7; 9 bases agree with TRBD1. Germline V gives CDR1 SGHVS, CDR2 FQNEAQ. The CDR3 is made up of 16 amino acids. Trimming cost V 0 bases and J 4 bases; bases outside gene matches: 7. CDR3 protein: CASSLAAGTGRYEQYF. Written as DNA, the CDR3 is TGTGCCAGCAGCTTAGCCGCCGGGACAGGGAGATACGAGCAGTACTTC. Based on the CDR3 plus reference TRBV7-8 and TRBJ2-7, the full variable domain is GAGVSQSPRYKVAKRGQDVALRCDPISGHVSLFWYQQALGQGPEFLTYFQNEAQLDKSGLPSDRFFAERPEGSVSTLKIQRTQQEDSAVYLCASSLAAGTGRYEQYFGPGTRLTVT.

The chain recombines TRBV29-1 with TRBJ2-1; no definite D call. V was shortened by 7 bases and J by 6 bases, with 7 bases between the two germline ends. The length of the CDR3 is 10 residues. CDR1 is SQVTM and CDR2 is ANQGSEA in the germline V gene. The DNA for the CDR3 is TGCAGCGCCGTCTCCAATGAGCAGTTCTTC. Amino acid sequence: CSAVSNEQFF.

The rearrangement links TRBV6-6 to TRBJ2-3; D call uncertain. Germline V lookup: CDR1 MNHNY, CDR2 SVGAGI (reference sequence). The CDR3 totals 12 residues. Trimming removed 8 bases from V and 2 bases from J, with 8 bases in between. CDR3 nucleotides: TGTGCCAGCGTGGCAGACACAGATACGCAGTATTTT. Encoded protein: CASVADTDTQYF.

This sequence joins TRBV7-9 and TRBJ2-7, with TRBD1 as a possible D gene (6 bases). CDR1 SEHNR and CDR2 FQNEAQ come from the germline V gene (reference sequence). The CDR3 sequence is 16 residues long. Deletions cut 4 bases from V and 3 bases from J, with 19 bases between. The DNA of the CDR3 is TGTGCCAGCAGCTCAGGGGCGGCGACAGGCTACTACGAGCAGTACTTC. Translating it yields CASSSGAATGYYEQYF.